This TCR beta chain was recovered during a study of Tregs in tolerant kidney transplant recipients. Sequenced by immunoSEQ multiplex PCR; TCRdb stores in-frame clones only, minus some. The sample carries around 63,000 clones, approximately 83% recorded once. With regard to this clone: The same CDR3 can be traced to other DNA sequences in this sample.

The CDR3 spans 16 residues. The chain recombines TRBV21-1 with TRBJ2-7; no check of the table's D call, TRBD2, against the DNA was made. TRBV21-1 is tagged as a pseudogene. This TCR came from a human donor who received a combined kidney and bone marrow transplant. Specimen: Tregs from blood, collected before the transplant. The CDR3 DNA sequence: TGTGCCAGCAGCAAGGCTCGGGGGGGTGGAGGGTACGAGCAGTACTTC. Amino acids: CASSKARGGGGYEQYF.